This TCR beta chain was recorded in a study of blood T cell repertoires in COVID-19. Study-level information: Acute and convalescent COVID-19 specimens originated in the United States, Italy and Spain. PBMCs, B-cell-depleted T cells, or T cells were the source of the cDNA or gDNA that made up the material.

As originally analysed: Cell counts per sample came from amplifying reference gene primers. Sequenced by immunoSEQ multiplex PCR; TCRdb stores in-frame clones only, minus some. That table furnishes V, J and clone size, whereas the DNA furnished D and trimming. The data show 62,000 or so clones, 65% to 80% seen once. The V and J ends lost 1 base and 4 bases respectively, with 15 bases between them. CDR3 length equals 15 residues. Germline-derived CDR1 and CDR2 are SGDLS and YYNGEE. The rearrangement uses TRBV9 and TRBJ2-7; D is ambiguous. This sequence originates from a human donor in a cohort sampled during active COVID-19. Source material: peripheral blood. This CDR3 is CASSVPSTVSYEQYF. CDR3 nucleotides: TGTGCCAGCAGCGTACCCTCGACTGTGAGTTACGAGCAGTACTTC.